Presented here are 11 T cell receptor beta chains from one specimen sequenced in a study of shared clonotypes between healthy human individuals. Assay used: immunoSEQ multiplex PCR; TCRdb lists only in-frame clones, some missing. The sample holds about 960,000 clones, about 80% seen once. Sequenced material: memory CD4+ T cells sorted from blood. The subset denotes: CD45RA-negative fraction. The receptors were gathered from a man aged 18 to 30 in good health.

The V call is TRBV30, the J call TRBJ2-4, with D perhaps TRBD2 (6 bases). Per the germline V gene, CDR1 is GTSNPN and CDR2 is SVGIG (reference sequence). Between the trimmed V and J ends, which lost 3 bases and 0 bases, there was a span of 6 bases. The CDR3 spans 13 residues. The CDR3 DNA reads TGTGCCTGGAGGGGGGGAGCCAAAAACATTCAGTACTTC. Amino acid sequence: CAWRGGAKNIQYF.

The chain has TRBV30 and TRBJ2-7; D not resolved. Germline V gives CDR1 GTSNPN, CDR2 SVGIG (reference sequence). The V end lost 2 bases, the J end lost 7 bases, and 12 bases lay between the germline ends. The length of the CDR3 is 12 residues. The CDR3 sequence: CAWSSTPREQYF. CDR3 nucleotide sequence: TGTGCCTGGAGTTCGACTCCTCGGGAGCAGTACTTC.

The rearrangement uses TRBV10-3 and TRBJ2-5, with TRBD1 matching 8 bases. The CDR3 extends over 14 amino acids. Germline V gene lookup returns CDR1 ENHRY and CDR2 SYGVKD. J lost 3 bases, V lost 4 bases, and 4 bases had no gene match. The CDR3 coding sequence is TGTGCCATCAGTGGAGGACAGGGAAAAGAGACCCAGTACTTC. Translated: CAISGGQGKETQYF.

The chain combines TRBV4-1 with TRBJ1-2, with D hard to call. Trimming shortened V by 0 bases and J by 4 bases, and 15 bases separated the two germline ends. The CDR3 totals 16 residues. Germline V gene sequence: CDR1 MGHRA, CDR2 YSYEKL. CDR3 region: CASSQDQMGGSYGYTF. In DNA form, the CDR3 reads TGCGCCAGCAGCCAAGATCAGATGGGAGGGTCCTATGGCTACACCTTC.

This chain uses TRBV28 with TRBJ1-2; possibly TRBD1 for D (6 bases). The CDR3 totals 15 residues. Germline V gene data show CDR1 as MDHEN and CDR2 as SYDVKM. V lost 4 bases to trimming and J lost 6 bases, with 18 bases between them. The CDR3 loop reads CASSYPYRTDHGYTF. The DNA for the CDR3 is TGTGCCAGCAGTTATCCATATAGGACAGATCATGGCTACACCTTC.

This sequence joins TRBV18 and TRBJ1-6; D uncertain. Trimming took 0 bases from V and 3 from J, leaving 9 bases between them. In germline, CDR1 is KGHSH, CDR2 LQKENI. The CDR3 sequence is 16 residues long. This CDR3 reads CASSPPRADYNSPLHF. In DNA, the CDR3 is TGTGCCAGCTCACCACCGAGGGCAGACTATAATTCACCCCTCCACTTT.

The chain has TRBV5-1 and TRBJ2-7, with 7 bases fitting TRBD2. Per germline, CDR1 SGHRS and CDR2 YFSETQ. The V gene end was trimmed by 2 bases and the J gene end by 5 bases; junction bases not matched to a gene: 7. CDR3 length: 14 amino acids. CDR3 residues: CASSFAGRVDEQYF. The CDR3 DNA sequence: TGCGCCAGCAGCTTCGCAGGGAGGGTCGACGAGCAGTACTTC. Combining the CDR3 with reference TRBV5-1 and TRBJ2-7 gives the whole variable domain KAGVTQTPRYLIKTRGQQVTLSCSPISGHRSVSWYQQTPGQGLQFLFEYFSETQRNKGNFPGRFSGRQFSNSRSEMNVSTLELGDSALYLCASSFAGRVDEQYFGPGTRLTVT.

This clone was recorded at least ten times. This chain uses TRBV30 with TRBJ1-2; possible D gene TRBD1, 5 bases. Trimming took off 4 bases at V and 2 bases at J, with 11 bases between the two ends. Germline V gene data show CDR1 as GTSNPN and CDR2 as SVGIG (reference sequence). The CDR3 consists of 13 residues. The CDR3 here is CAWMPGGNYGYTF. CDR3 in DNA: TGTGCCTGGATGCCGGGGGGAAACTATGGCTACACCTTC.

This clone was counted only a few times. This chain uses TRBV5-8 with TRBJ2-5, with D perhaps matching TRBD2 (6 bases). Germline CDR1 reads SGHTS; CDR2 reads YDEGEE. The V and J ends lost 4 bases and 0 bases respectively, with 13 bases between them. The CDR3 extends over 15 amino acids. The CDR3 bases are TGTGCCAGCAGCCCGGGACTCACGTACCAAGAGACCCAGTACTTC. This codes for CASSPGLTYQETQYF. Looking up the rest from reference TRBV5-8 and TRBJ2-5 gives the full variable domain: EAGVTQSPTHLIKTRGQQATLRCSPISGHTSVYWYQQALGLGLQFLLWYDEGEERNRGNFPPRFSGRQFPNYSSELNVNALELEDSALYLCASSPGLTYQETQYFGPGTRLLVL.

V gene TRBV28 combines with J gene TRBJ2-7; D might be TRBD1 (5 bases). With 6 bases removed from V and 6 bases from J, the gap between germline ends came to 12 bases. Germline loops: CDR1 MDHEN, CDR2 SYDVKM. The CDR3 is 12 residues long. The CDR3 region has the DNA TGTGCCAGCAGCTCACAGGTTAGCGAGCAGTACTTC. Encoded protein: CASSSQVSEQYF.

The rearrangement uses TRBV6-5 and TRBJ1-4; D is unresolved. V was clipped by 2 bases and J by 7 bases, with 8 bases between them. This CDR3 comprises 13 residues. CDR1 is MNHEY, CDR2 SVGAGI, per germline. CDR3 in amino acids: CASSYLSGEKLFF. DNA for the CDR3: TGTGCCAGCAGTTACCTCTCGGGTGAAAAACTGTTTTTT.